This T cell receptor beta chain was observed in a study of identical twins. General study points: Weaker excess sharing between twins was seen in beta out-of-frame sequences. It was possible that invariant MAIT and iNKT cells partly confounded the zero-insertion analyses.

TCRdb passed the 5' RACE reads through MiXCR, listing each CDR3 protein once. This sample carries about 810,000 distinct CDR3 sequences, approximately 13% of them seen once, and the ten largest clones take around 1.5%. This clonotype showed up just a few times. Its specificity is not known. These data are also associated with another study on yellow fever vaccine responses in identical twins.

Sequenced: PBMCs. The source is a woman aged 18-35 years in good health.

CDR3 region: CASRQPGQDQAFF. CDR3 nucleotides: TGTGCCAGCAGACAACCGGGACAAGACCAAGCTTTCTTT. J is TRBJ1-1 and V is TRBV6-1; possibly TRBD1 for D (6 bases). The germline CDR1 and CDR2 sequences are MNHNS and SASEGT. The CDR3 has 13 amino acids. Trimming pared 6 bases from V and 9 bases from J, leaving 17 bases between.